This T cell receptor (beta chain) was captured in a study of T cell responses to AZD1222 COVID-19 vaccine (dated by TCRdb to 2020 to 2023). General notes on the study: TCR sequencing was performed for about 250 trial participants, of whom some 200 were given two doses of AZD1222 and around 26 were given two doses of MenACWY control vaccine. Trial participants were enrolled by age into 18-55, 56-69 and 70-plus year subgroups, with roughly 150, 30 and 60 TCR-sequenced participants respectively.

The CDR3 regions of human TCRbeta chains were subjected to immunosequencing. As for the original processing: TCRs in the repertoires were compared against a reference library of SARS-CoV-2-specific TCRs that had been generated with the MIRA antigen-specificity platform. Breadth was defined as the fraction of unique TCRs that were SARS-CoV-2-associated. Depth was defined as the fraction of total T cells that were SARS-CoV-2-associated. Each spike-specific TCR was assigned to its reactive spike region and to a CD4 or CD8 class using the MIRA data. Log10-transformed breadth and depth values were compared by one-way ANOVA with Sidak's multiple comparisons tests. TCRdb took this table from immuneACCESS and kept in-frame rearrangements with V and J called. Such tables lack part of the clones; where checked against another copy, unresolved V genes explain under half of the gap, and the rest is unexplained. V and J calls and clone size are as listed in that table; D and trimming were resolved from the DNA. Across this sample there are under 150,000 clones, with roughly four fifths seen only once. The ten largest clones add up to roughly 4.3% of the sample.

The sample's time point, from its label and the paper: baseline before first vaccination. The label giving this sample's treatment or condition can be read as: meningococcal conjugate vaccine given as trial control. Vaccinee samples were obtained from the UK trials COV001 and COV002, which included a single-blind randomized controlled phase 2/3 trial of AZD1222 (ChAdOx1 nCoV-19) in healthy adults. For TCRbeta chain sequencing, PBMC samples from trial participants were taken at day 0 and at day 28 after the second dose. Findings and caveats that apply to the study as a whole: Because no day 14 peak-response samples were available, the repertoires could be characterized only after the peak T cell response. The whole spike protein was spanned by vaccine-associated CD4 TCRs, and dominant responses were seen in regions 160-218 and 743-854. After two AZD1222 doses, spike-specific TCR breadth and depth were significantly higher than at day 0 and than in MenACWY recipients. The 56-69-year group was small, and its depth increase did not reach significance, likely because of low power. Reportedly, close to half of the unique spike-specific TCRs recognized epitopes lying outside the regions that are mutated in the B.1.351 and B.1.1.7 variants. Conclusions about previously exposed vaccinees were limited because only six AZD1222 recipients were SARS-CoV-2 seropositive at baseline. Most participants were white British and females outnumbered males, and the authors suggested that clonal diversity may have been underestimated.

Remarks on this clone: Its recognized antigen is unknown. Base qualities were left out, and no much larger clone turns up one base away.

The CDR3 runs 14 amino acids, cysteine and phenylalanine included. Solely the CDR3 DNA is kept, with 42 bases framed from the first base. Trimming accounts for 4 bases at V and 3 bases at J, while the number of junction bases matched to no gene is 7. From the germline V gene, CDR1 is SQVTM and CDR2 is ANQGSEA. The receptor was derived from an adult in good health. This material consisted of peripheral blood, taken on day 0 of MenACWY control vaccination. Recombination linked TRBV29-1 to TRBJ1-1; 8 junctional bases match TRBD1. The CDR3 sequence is CSVGTGNVYTEAFF. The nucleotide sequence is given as TGCAGCGTTGGGACAGGGAATGTATACACTGAAGCTTTCTTT. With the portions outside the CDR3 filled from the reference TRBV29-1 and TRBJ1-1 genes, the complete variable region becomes SAVISQKPSRDICQRGTSLTIQCQVDSQVTMMFWYRQQPGQSLTLIATANQGSEATYESGFVIDKFPISRPNLTFSTLTVSNMSPEDSSIYLCSVGTGNVYTEAFFGQGTRLTVV.